This TCR beta chain was sequenced for a study of sequential checkpoint blockade in melanoma. On the study more broadly: Arm A got nivolumab then ipilimumab; arm B the reverse, 1:1. Maintenance nivolumab came after either treatment sequence. DNA from over 80 pretreatment tumor samples underwent TCRβ immunosequencing. More than 20 patients had tumor biopsies before treatment and at week 13.

In germline, CDR1 is GTSNPN, CDR2 SVGIG (reference sequence). V trimming: 0 bases; J trimming: 4 bases; junction bases outside the gene matches: 4. CDR3 size: 16 residues. Specified treatment: randomized to nivolumab then ipilimumab (arm A) or the reverse (arm B). Profiled with immunoSEQ multiplex PCR; TCRdb holds only in-frame clones, not every one. The sample yields roughly 10,000 clones, around 27% seen once. The receptor was derived from a human donor with melanoma. The chain couples TRBV30 to TRBJ2-1; 12 bases match TRBD2. The sample consisted of tumor tissue (inferred from file names), taken from a patient given nivolumab and ipilimumab in sequence. CDR3: CAWSVASGGVYNEQFF. The CDR3 nucleotides are TGTGCCTGGAGTGTGGCTAGCGGGGGGGTTTACAATGAGCAGTTCTTC.